This record covers a single T cell receptor (beta chain). Its antigen is unknown. With 60 Vbeta and 13 Jbeta primers, the PCR was carried out. Clones were sequenced by immunoSEQ multiplex PCR, and TCRdb holds only the in-frame ones, with some missing. The repertoire holds about 140,000 clones, around 73% seen once, with around 1.6% in the top ten. This CDR3 is 14 amino acids long. Trimming at V came to 4 bases and at J to 8 bases, leaving 7 bases not matched to a gene. Germline assignment: CDR1 LNHDA and CDR2 SQIVND (reference sequence). This sample is part of a study of cytomegalovirus exposure and HLA in healthy donors. General study results and limits: Within an earlier analysis, most TCR beta V segments proved productive either about 90% or about 30% of the time. Prediction of most subjects' HLA-A and HLA-B alleles by TCR beta sequences was reportedly accurate. Many donors shared some public TCRs, even though most TCR sequences were rare. Presence/absence analyses rested on an assumption that sequencing depth was roughly uniform across donors.

Input material: PBMCs. The sequence was obtained from a female donor in good health and CMV-seronegative. The genes are TRBV19 and TRBJ1-4; 7 positions agree with TRBD1. In DNA form, the CDR3 reads TGTGCCAGTAGTACGACAGGGCCAGGGGAAAAACTGTTTTTT. Amino acids: CASSTTGPGEKLFF.